Below, 21 T cell receptor beta chains from the same sample are listed, as sequenced in a study of blood T cell repertoires in COVID-19. Profiling relied on immunoSEQ multiplex PCR, and the TCRdb table lists in-frame clones only, not all of them. Here the sample spans about 200,000 clones, about 76% being singletons. Sequencing was carried out using peripheral blood. All receptors come from a woman aged 40 to 50 with COVID-19, enrolled during active disease.

This chain connects TRBV6-2 or TRBV6-3 to TRBJ1-5, with TRBD1 matching over 8 bases. Germline values: CDR1 MNHEY, CDR2 SVGEGT. After removal of 5 bases from V and 4 bases from J, the junction contained 13 bases not matched to a gene. The CDR3 covers 17 residues. The CDR3, as DNA: TGTGCCAGCAGTCTCCGACTCAACAGGGGGGCAAATCAGCCCCAGCATTTT. It encodes CASSLRLNRGANQPQHF.

J is TRBJ1-2 and V is TRBV12-3 or TRBV12-4, with TRBD1 matching over 7 bases. The ends lost 8 bases at V and 7 bases at J; junction bases unmatched: 4. The CDR3 covers 11 residues. For the CDR3, the DNA is TGTGCCAGCGCACGACAGGGTGGCTACACCTTC. Protein product: CASARQGGYTF.

The gene calls are TRBV30 and TRBJ1-2; the D is unclear. Trimming left V 4 bases short and J 4 bases short, with 13 bases between. CDR1 and CDR2 from the germline V gene are GTSNPN and SVGIG (reference sequence). The CDR3 contains 13 residues. CDR3 protein: CAWTGITIYGYTF. In nucleotides, the CDR3 is TGTGCCTGGACGGGGATAACTATCTATGGCTACACCTTC.

The gene calls are TRBV12-1 and TRBJ1-5. TRBV12-1 represents a pseudogene. This CDR3 region has 14 residues. CDR3 sequence reads: CASSFGEVCQPQHF. The CDR3 coding sequence is TGTGCCAGCAGCTTTGGGGAGGTATGTCAGCCCCAGCATTTT.

A single count supports this clone. J is TRBJ2-2 and V is TRBV15; possible D gene TRBD2, 5 bases. V lost 3 bases and J lost 3, with 8 bases in between. Germline V gene sequence: CDR1 LNHNV, CDR2 YYDKDF (reference sequence). This CDR3 contains 14 residues. CDR3: CATSSAGDTGELFF. In DNA form, the CDR3 reads TGTGCCACCAGCAGTGCCGGGGACACCGGGGAGCTGTTTTTT.

The chain carries TRBV9 and TRBJ1-2, with 8 bases aligning to TRBD1. The ends lost 2 bases at V and 4 bases at J; junction bases unmatched: 7. CDR3 length equals 15 residues. Looked up from germline, CDR1 is SGDLS and CDR2 is YYNGEE. The CDR3 loop is CASSVAGTGSYGYTF. Written as DNA, the CDR3 is TGTGCCAGCAGCGTCGCCGGGACAGGTAGCTATGGCTACACCTTC.

This clone was recorded once. The rearrangement links TRBV2 to TRBJ2-3; D unresolved. This CDR3 comprises 15 residues. Germline lookup yields CDR1 SNHLY and CDR2 FYNNEI. Trimming shortened V by 4 bases and J by 2 bases, and 13 bases separated the two germline ends. The CDR3 DNA is TGTGCCAGCAGTGCCCGGCGGAGCTCCACAGATACGCAGTATTTT. Its protein product is CASSARRSSTDTQYF.

The rearrangement links TRBV6-1 to TRBJ2-3; TRBD2 agrees at 11 bases. The CDR3 runs to 17 residues. Germline-derived CDR1 and CDR2 are MNHNS and SASEGT. V was clipped by 2 bases and J by 4 bases; unmatched bases: 8. CDR3 in DNA: TGTGCCAGCAGTGAATCTCCACTAGCGGGAGCCTCAGATACGCAGTATTTT. Translated, it gives CASSESPLAGASDTQYF.

In its sample, this clone was seen a few times. The rearrangement uses TRBV12-3 or TRBV12-4 and TRBJ2-3; 7 bases line up with TRBD2. V lost 8 bases to trimming and J lost 4 bases; unmatched junction nucleotides: 6. CDR3 length equals 13 residues. Here the CDR3 DNA reads TGTGCCAGCTCCCTCGGACTAGCAGATACGCAGTATTTT. Its translation is CASSLGLADTQYF.

This sequence joins TRBV3-1 (or the pseudogene TRBV3-2) and TRBJ2-4, with a weak D call TRBD1 (6 bases). Germline V gene lookup returns CDR1 LGHDT and CDR2 YNNKEL (reference sequence). The CDR3 spans 14 residues. Trimming shortened V by 1 base and J by 11 bases, and 15 bases separated the two germline ends. CDR3 nucleotides: TGTGCCAGCAGCCAAGGTGGAGGACAGATCGTTCAGTACTTC. Encoded protein: CASSQGGGQIVQYF.

This clone was counted only a few times. V usage is TRBV7-8 and J usage is TRBJ2-2, with 10 positions matching TRBD2. There are 16 residues in the CDR3. With V trimmed by 1 base and J by 6 bases, 5 bases remained unmatched. Germline CDR1 reads SGHVS; CDR2 reads FQNEAQ. The CDR3 coding sequence is TGTGCCAGCAGCTTAGTGAGCGGGGGGGCCGCCGGGGAGCTGTTTTTT. It specifies CASSLVSGGAAGELFF. The full variable domain, with the rest looked up from reference TRBV7-8 and TRBJ2-2, is GAGVSQSPRYKVAKRGQDVALRCDPISGHVSLFWYQQALGQGPEFLTYFQNEAQLDKSGLPSDRFFAERPEGSVSTLKIQRTQQEDSAVYLCASSLVSGGAAGELFFGEGSRLTVL.

This clone occurred once. The J gene is TRBJ2-1, the V gene TRBV24-1; 12 positions agree with TRBD2. There are 15 residues in the CDR3. Trimming at V came to 8 bases and at J to 4 bases, leaving 5 bases not matched to a gene. CDR1 and CDR2 from the germline V gene are KGHDR and SFDVKD. CDR3 loop: CATTSGGGGYNEQFF. Written as DNA, the CDR3 is TGTGCCACCACTAGCGGGGGGGGCGGGTACAATGAGCAGTTCTTC.

The chain couples TRBV3-1 (or the pseudogene TRBV3-2) to TRBJ2-2, with a possible D match to TRBD2 (5 bases). V lost 4 bases to trimming and J lost 4 bases, with 13 bases between them. The CDR3 is 15 residues long. From germline, CDR1 is LGHDT and CDR2 YNNKEL (reference sequence). The CDR3, as DNA: TGTGCCAGCAGCCTGAGGGAGAGTGGCACCGGGGAGCTGTTTTTT. Its protein is CASSLRESGTGELFF.

The V call is TRBV7-2, the J call TRBJ2-3; possibly TRBD1 for D (5 bases). V lost 1 base to trimming and J lost 3 bases, with 17 bases between them. Germline CDR1 SGHTA, CDR2 FQGNSA. This CDR3 comprises 17 residues. Written as DNA, the CDR3 is TGTGCCAGCAGCTTAGATAGTATCGGCAGGGAAACAGATACGCAGTATTTT. Its protein is CASSLDSIGRETDTQYF. The complete variable domain, with remaining parts taken from reference TRBV7-2 and TRBJ2-3, reads GAGVSQSPSNKVTEKGKDVELRCDPISGHTALYWYRQSLGQGLEFLIYFQGNSAPDKSGLPSDRFSAERTGGSVSTLTIQRTQQEDSAVYLCASSLDSIGRETDTQYFGPGTRLTVL.

The V call is TRBV5-1, the J call TRBJ1-1, with 9 bases identical to TRBD1. The CDR3 extends over 17 amino acids. Germline assignment: CDR1 SGHRS and CDR2 YFSETQ. V lost 4 bases, J lost 2 bases, and 12 bases stayed unmatched. The CDR3 here is CASSAETGGWKNTEAFF. In nucleotides, the CDR3 is TGCGCCAGCAGCGCGGAGACAGGGGGATGGAAAAACACTGAAGCTTTCTTT.

The chain has TRBV25-1 and TRBJ2-5; TRBD1 aligns across 7 bases. The CDR3 loop spans 15 amino acids. With V trimmed by 3 bases and J by 1 base, 5 bases remained unmatched. Germline CDR1 MGHDK, CDR2 SYGVNS. The CDR3 reads CASSDQTGAQETQYF. The CDR3 nucleotides read TGTGCCAGCAGTGACCAAACAGGGGCCCAAGAGACCCAGTACTTC.

This chain joins TRBV6-5 and TRBJ2-7; 7 bases fit TRBD2. Trimming at V came to 10 bases and at J to 4 bases, leaving 10 bases not matched to a gene. Germline assignment: CDR1 MNHEY and CDR2 SVGAGI. CDR3 length: 13 residues. The CDR3 sequence: CATRLAPSYEQYF. CDR3 DNA sequence: TGTGCCACCAGACTAGCTCCTTCATACGAGCAGTACTTC.

The J gene is TRBJ1-4, the V gene TRBV19; the D gene is possibly TRBD1 (6 bases). In germline, CDR1 is LNHDA, CDR2 SQIVND (reference sequence). Between the trimmed V and J ends, which lost 7 bases and 4 bases, there was a span of 13 bases. CDR3 length: 14 residues. In DNA, the CDR3 is TGTGCCAGTAATTGGGGAGGGGGTAATGAAAAACTGTTTTTT. This translates into CASNWGGGNEKLFF.

This clone was recorded a few times. The rearrangement uses TRBV6-5 and TRBJ1-2, with D tentatively TRBD1 (5 bases). Germline V CDR1 and CDR2: MNHEY, SVGAGI. The length of the CDR3 is 14 residues. V shed 8 bases and J shed 4 bases, with 17 bases lying between them. The CDR3 protein is CASGRTGDFYGYTF. The CDR3 DNA reads TGTGCCAGCGGACGGACCGGGGACTTCTATGGCTACACCTTC.

The chain carries TRBV27 and TRBJ2-1, with D uncertain. Looked up from germline, CDR1 is MNHEY and CDR2 is SMNVEV (reference sequence). CDR3 length equals 14 residues. V lost 2 bases, J lost 0 bases, and 5 bases lay in between. DNA for the CDR3: TGTGCCAGCAGTTTAGTGAGCTCCTACAATGAGCAGTTCTTC. Protein: CASSLVSSYNEQFF.

The chain combines TRBV6-5 with TRBJ2-7; perhaps TRBD2 as D (6 bases). The CDR3 covers 12 residues. From germline, CDR1 is MNHEY and CDR2 SVGAGI. V was trimmed by 6 bases and J by 4 bases, leaving 10 bases between them. As DNA, the CDR3 is TGTGCCAGCAGGAGGGACTTGTACGAGCAGTACTTC. Its protein product is CASRRDLYEQYF.